The entry below describes one TCR beta chain. The target antigen is unknown. The identical CDR3 is also encoded by other nucleotide sequences in the sample. Sequencing used immunoSEQ multiplex PCR; TCRdb keeps in-frame clones, though not all of them. The profile shows about 2.3 million clones, 85% to 95% of them singletons. These data come from a study of shared clonotypes between healthy human individuals. Study at large: Each donor had three CD4 naive, three CD4 memory, two CD8 naive and one CD8 memory plate.

V was trimmed by 2 bases and J by 8 bases, leaving 6 bases between them. In germline, CDR1 is MDHEN, CDR2 SYDVKM. This CDR3 spans 12 amino acids. General observations from the study: Larger estimated richness was generally seen in naive subsets than in memory subsets.

The specimen was naive CD4+ T cells from PBMCs. Subset in this sample: CD45RA+ positively selected. The J gene is TRBJ1-4, the V gene TRBV28; D call uncertain. The clonotype originates from a man younger than 35 in good health. Some clones in this sample may be carry-over from other donors' samples. For the CDR3, the DNA is TGTGCCAGCAGTTTAACCGACGAAAAACTGTTTTTT. This codes for CASSLTDEKLFF.